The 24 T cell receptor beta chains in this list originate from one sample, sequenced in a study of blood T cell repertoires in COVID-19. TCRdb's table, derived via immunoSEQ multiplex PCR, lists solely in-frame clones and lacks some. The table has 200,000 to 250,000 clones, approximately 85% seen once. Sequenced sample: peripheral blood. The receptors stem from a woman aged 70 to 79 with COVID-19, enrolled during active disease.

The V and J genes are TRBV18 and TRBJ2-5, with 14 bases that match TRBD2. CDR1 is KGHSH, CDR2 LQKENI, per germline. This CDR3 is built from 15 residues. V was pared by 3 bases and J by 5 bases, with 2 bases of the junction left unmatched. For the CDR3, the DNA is TGTGCCAGCTCACCCGGGACTAGCGGGAGCGAGACCCAGTACTTC. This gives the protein CASSPGTSGSETQYF.

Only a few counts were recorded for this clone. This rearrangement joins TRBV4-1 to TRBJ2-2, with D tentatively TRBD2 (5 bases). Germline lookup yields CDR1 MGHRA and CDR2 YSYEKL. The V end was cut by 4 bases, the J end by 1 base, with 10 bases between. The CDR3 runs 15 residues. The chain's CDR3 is CASSPAAMNTGELFF. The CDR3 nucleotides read TGCGCCAGCAGCCCAGCGGCTATGAACACCGGGGAGCTGTTTTTT.

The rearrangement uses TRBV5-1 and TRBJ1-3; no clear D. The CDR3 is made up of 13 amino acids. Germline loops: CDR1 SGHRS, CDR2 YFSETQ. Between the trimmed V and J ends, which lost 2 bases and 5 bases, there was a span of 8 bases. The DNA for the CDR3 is TGCGCCAGCAGCTTCGATGGCCGAAACACCATATATTTT. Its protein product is CASSFDGRNTIYF.

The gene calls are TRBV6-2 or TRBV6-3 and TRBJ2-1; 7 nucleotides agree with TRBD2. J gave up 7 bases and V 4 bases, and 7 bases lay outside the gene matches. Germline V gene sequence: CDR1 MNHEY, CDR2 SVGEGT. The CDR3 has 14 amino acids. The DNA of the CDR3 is TGTGCCAGCAGTTTAGGACTAGTCACTAATGAGCAGTTCTTC. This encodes CASSLGLVTNEQFF.

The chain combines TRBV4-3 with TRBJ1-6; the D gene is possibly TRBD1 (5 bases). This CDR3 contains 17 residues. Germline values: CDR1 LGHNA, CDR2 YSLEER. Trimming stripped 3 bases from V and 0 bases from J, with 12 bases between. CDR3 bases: TGCGCCAGCAGCCAGGGGGGTGAGAGCTCCTATAATTCACCCCTCCACTTT. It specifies CASSQGGESSYNSPLHF.

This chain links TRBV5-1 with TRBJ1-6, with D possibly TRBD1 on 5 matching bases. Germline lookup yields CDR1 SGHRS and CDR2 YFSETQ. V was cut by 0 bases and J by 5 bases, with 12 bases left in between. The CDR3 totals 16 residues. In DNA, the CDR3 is TGCGCCAGCAGCTTGGCCCCCCAGGGTAATAATTCACCCCTCCACTTT. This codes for CASSLAPQGNNSPLHF.

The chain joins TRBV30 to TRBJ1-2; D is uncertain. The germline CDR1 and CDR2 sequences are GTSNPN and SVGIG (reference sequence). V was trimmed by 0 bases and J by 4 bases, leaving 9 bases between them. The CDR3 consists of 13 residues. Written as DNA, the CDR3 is TGTGCCTGGAGTGTCGGGTTTAGCTATGGCTACACCTTC. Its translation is CAWSVGFSYGYTF.

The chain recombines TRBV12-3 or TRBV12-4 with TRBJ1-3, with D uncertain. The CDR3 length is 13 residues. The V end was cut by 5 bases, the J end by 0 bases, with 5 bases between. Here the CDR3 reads CASSPSSGNTIYF. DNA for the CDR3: TGTGCCAGCAGTCCCTCCTCTGGAAACACCATATATTTT.

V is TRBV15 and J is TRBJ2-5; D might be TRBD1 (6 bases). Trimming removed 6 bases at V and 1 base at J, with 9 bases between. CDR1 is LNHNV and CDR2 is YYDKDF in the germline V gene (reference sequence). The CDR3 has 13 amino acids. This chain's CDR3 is CATRRDIQETQYF. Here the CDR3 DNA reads TGTGCCACCAGACGGGACATCCAAGAGACCCAGTACTTC. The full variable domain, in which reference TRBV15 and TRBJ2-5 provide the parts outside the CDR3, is DAMVIQNPRYQVTQFGKPVTLSCSQTLNHNVMYWYQQKSSQAPKLLFHYYDKDFNNEADTPDNFQSRRPNTSFCFLDIRSPGLGDTAMYLCATRRDIQETQYFGPGTRLLVL.

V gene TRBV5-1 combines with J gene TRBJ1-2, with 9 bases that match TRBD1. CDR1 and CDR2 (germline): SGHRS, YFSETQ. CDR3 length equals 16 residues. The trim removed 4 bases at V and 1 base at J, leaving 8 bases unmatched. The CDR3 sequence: CASSPRGGQGNYGYTF. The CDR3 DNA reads TGCGCCAGCAGCCCCCGAGGGGGACAGGGTAACTATGGCTACACCTTC.

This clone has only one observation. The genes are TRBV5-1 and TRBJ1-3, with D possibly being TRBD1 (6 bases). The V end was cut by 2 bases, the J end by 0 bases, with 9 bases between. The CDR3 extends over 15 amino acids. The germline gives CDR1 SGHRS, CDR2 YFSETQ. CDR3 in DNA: TGCGCCAGCAGCTTCGGACAGAGCTCTGGAAACACCATATATTTT. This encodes CASSFGQSSGNTIYF.

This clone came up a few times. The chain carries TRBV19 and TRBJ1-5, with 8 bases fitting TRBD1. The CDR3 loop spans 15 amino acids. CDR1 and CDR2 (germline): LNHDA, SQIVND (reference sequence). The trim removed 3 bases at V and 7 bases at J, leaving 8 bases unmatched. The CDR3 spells CASSIDRGVGQPQHF. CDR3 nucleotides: TGTGCCAGTAGTATCGACAGGGGAGTAGGACAGCCCCAGCATTTT.

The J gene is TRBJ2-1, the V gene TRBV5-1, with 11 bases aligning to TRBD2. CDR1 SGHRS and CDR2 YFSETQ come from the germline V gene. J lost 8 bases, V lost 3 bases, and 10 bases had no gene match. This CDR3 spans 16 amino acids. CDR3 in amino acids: CASSSRGVLAGDEQFF. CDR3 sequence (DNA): TGCGCCAGCAGCTCAAGGGGAGTACTAGCGGGAGATGAGCAGTTCTTC.

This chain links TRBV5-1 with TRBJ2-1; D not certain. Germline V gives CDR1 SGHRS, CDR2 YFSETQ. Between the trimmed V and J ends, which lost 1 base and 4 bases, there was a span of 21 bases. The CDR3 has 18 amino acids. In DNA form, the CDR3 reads TGCGCCAGCAGCTTGATTAGTGACGTCGGTAGCATATACAATGAGCAGTTCTTC. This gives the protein CASSLISDVGSIYNEQFF.

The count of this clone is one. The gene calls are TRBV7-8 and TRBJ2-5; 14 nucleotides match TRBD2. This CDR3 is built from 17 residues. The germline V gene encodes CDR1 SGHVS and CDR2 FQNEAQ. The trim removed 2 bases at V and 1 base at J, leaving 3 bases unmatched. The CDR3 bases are TGTGCCAGCAGCTTATCGACTAGCGGGAGGGCCCAAGAGACCCAGTACTTC. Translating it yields CASSLSTSGRAQETQYF.

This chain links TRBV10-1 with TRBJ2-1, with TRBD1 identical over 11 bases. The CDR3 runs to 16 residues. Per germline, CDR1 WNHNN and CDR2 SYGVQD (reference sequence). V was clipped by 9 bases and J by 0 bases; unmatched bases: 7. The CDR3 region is CARAGQGESSYNEQFF. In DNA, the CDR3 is TGCGCCAGGGCGGGACAGGGGGAGAGCTCCTACAATGAGCAGTTCTTC.

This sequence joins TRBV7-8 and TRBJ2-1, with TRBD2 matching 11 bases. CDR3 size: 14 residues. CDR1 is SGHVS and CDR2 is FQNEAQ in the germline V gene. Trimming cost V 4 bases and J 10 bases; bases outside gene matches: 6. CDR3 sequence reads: CASSSGLAGTEQFF. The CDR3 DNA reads TGTGCCAGCAGCTCCGGACTAGCGGGCACAGAGCAGTTCTTC.

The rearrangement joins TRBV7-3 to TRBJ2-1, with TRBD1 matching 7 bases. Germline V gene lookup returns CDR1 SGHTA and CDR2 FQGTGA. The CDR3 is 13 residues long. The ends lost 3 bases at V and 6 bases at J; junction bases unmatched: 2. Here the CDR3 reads CASSFRQGNEQFF. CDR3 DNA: TGTGCCAGCAGCTTCAGACAGGGCAATGAGCAGTTCTTC.

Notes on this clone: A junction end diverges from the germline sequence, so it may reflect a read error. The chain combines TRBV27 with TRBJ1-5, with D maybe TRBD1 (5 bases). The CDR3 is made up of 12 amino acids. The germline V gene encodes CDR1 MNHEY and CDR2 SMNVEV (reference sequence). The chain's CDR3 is CASCFGGGPQHF. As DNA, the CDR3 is TGTGCCAGCTGTTTCGGGGGGGGGCCCCAGCATTTT.

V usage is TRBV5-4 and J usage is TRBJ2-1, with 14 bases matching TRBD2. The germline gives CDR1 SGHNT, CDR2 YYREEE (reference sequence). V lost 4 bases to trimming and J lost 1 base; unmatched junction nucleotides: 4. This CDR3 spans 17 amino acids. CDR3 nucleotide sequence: TGTGCCAGCAGCGGGACTAGCGGGAGCAAATCCTACAATGAGCAGTTCTTC. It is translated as CASSGTSGSKSYNEQFF. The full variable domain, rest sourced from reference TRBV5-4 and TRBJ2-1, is ETGVTQSPTHLIKTRGQQVTLRCSSQSGHNTVSWYQQALGQGPQFIFQYYREEENGRGNFPPRFSGLQFPNYSSELNVNALELDDSALYLCASSGTSGSKSYNEQFFGPGTRLTVL.

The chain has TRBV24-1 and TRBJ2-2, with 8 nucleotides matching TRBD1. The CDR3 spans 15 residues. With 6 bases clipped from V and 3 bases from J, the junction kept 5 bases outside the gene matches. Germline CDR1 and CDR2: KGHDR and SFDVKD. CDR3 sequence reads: CATSSGQVHTGELFF. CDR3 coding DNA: TGTGCCACCAGTTCGGGACAGGTTCACACCGGGGAGCTGTTTTTT.

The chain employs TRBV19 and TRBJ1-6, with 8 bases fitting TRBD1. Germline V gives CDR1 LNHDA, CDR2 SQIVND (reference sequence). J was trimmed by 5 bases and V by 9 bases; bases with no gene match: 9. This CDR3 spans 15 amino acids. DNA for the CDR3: TGTGCCAGCGTTATGGACAGGGCGGATAATTCACCCCTCCACTTT. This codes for CASVMDRADNSPLHF. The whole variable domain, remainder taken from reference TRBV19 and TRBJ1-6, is DGGITQSPKYLFRKEGQNVTLSCEQNLNHDAMYWYRQDPGQGLRLIYYSQIVNDFQKGDIAEGYSVSREKKESFPLTVTSAQKNPTAFYLCASVMDRADNSPLHFGNGTRLTVT.

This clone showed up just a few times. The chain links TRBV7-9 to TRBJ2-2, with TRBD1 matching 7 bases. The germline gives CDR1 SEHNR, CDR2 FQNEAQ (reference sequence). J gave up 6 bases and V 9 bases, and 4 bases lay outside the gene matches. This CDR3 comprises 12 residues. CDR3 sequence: CASDREAGELFF. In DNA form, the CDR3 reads TGTGCCAGTGACAGGGAAGCCGGGGAGCTGTTTTTT.

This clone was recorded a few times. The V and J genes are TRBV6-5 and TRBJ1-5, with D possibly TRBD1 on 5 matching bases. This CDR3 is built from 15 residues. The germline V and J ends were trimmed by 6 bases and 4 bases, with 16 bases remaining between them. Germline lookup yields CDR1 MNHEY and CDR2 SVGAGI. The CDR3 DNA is TGTGCCAGCAGCCAAGGGCAGGGTCGAAATCAGCCCCAGCATTTT. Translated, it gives CASSQGQGRNQPQHF.